One sample yielded the 25 T cell receptor beta chains listed below, sequenced in a study of blood T cells in healthy people across ages. PCR was performed a second time for 7 to 11 cycles using a sample-barcoded 5' primer and a J-beta primer mix. TCRdb processed the 5' RACE reads anew with MiXCR; each CDR3 protein has one entry. The table shows hundreds of thousands of distinct CDR3 sequences, with 20% to 30% occurring only once. The sample was also reused in another study, on T cells of mothers and their children.

The material sequenced was blood. The receptors originated from a boy younger than 18 in good health.

This clonotype came up a few times. The chain carries TRBV7-2 and TRBJ1-2, with D uncertain. The CDR3 runs 11 residues. Germline assignment: CDR1 SGHTA and CDR2 FQGNSA. V was pared by 5 bases and J by 6 bases, with 7 bases between. The CDR3 DNA reads TGTGCCAGCAGCCTAGGGCATGGCTACACCTTC. It codes for CASSLGHGYTF.

With respect to this clonotype: The germline gene is not matched at one end of the junction; a read error may be the cause. This chain links TRBV7-9 with TRBJ1-5; the D gene is possibly TRBD1 (6 bases). This CDR3 region has 12 residues. Germline values: CDR1 SEHNR, CDR2 FQNEAQ (reference sequence). The CDR3 loop is CGSGGGNHPQHF. The CDR3, as DNA: TGTGGCAGCGGAGGGGGGAATCACCCCCAGCATTTT. The full variable domain, completed using reference TRBV7-9 and TRBJ1-5, is DTGVSQNPRHKITKRGQNVTFRCDPISEHNRLYWYRQTLGQGPEFLTYFQNEAQLEKSRLLSDRFSAERPKGSFSTLEIQRTEQGDSAMYLCGSGGGNHPQHFGDGTRLSIL.

The J gene is TRBJ2-3, the V gene TRBV4-2; 8 bases agree with TRBD2. The V segment lost 3 bases and the J segment 6 bases; nucleotides outside the gene matches: 11. Germline CDR1 reads LGHNA; CDR2 reads YNFKEQ. The CDR3 contains 16 residues. The CDR3: CASSHILAEYTDTQYF. The CDR3 coding sequence is TGTGCCAGCAGCCATATACTAGCGGAATACACGGATACGCAGTATTTT.

This clonotype was detected only a few times. V usage is TRBV7-9 and J usage is TRBJ2-3; D gene unclear. This CDR3 is 12 amino acids long. The V and J ends lost 5 bases and 7 bases respectively, with 10 bases between them. The V gene's germline CDR1 is SEHNR and CDR2 FQNEAQ (reference sequence). The CDR3 loop reads CASSPSAYTQYF. Written as DNA, the CDR3 is TGTGCCAGCAGCCCCTCAGCCTATACGCAGTATTTT.

This sequence joins TRBV6-2 or TRBV6-3 and TRBJ2-5; 12 nucleotides agree with TRBD2. Germline assignment: CDR1 MNHEY and CDR2 SVGEGT. This CDR3 has 17 residues. Trimming cost V 2 bases and J 5 bases; bases outside gene matches: 9. For the CDR3, the DNA is TGTGCCAGCAGTTACCCGACTAGCGGGGGAGTGGATGAGACCCAGTACTTC. Translating gives CASSYPTSGGVDETQYF.

The CDR3 DNA reads as TGTGCCAGCAGCTGGGGGGCCACGGGCACTGAAGCTTTCTTT. Amino acids: CASSWGATGTEAFF. The chain employs TRBV7-3 and TRBJ1-1; a weak D match, TRBD1 (6 bases). Germline CDR1 and CDR2: SGHTA and FQGTGA. V was shortened by 4 bases and J by 4 bases, with 13 bases between the two germline ends. This CDR3 has 14 amino acids.

This clonotype was counted only a few times. A much larger clone differs from this one at a single base, so this may be a read error. The gene calls are TRBV7-2 and TRBJ2-5, with 9 nucleotides matching TRBD1. TRBJ2-7 explains the end of the DNA better; the J call may be wrong. There are 14 residues in the CDR3. CDR1 and CDR2 from the germline V gene are SGHTA and FQGNSA. CDR3 nucleotides: TGTGCCAGCAGCTCCGGGACAGGGTACTCCGAGCAGTACTTC. Its protein is CASSSGTGYSEQYF.

The chain couples TRBV7-9 to TRBJ2-3; D is possibly TRBD2 (5 bases). Germline assignment: CDR1 SEHNR and CDR2 FQNEAQ (reference sequence). Trimming took off 5 bases at V and 9 bases at J, with 18 bases between the two ends. CDR3 length: 14 residues. CDR3 sequence: CASSPYRTEDTQYF. The CDR3 region has the DNA TGTGCCAGCAGCCCCTACCGGACGGAGGACACGCAGTATTTT.

The V gene is TRBV20-1, the J gene TRBJ1-2, with 8 bases that match TRBD1. The V gene end was trimmed by 5 bases and the J gene end by 2 bases; junction bases not matched to a gene: 7. This CDR3 comprises 14 residues. Germline CDR1 DFQATT, CDR2 SNEGSKA (reference sequence). CDR3 amino acids: CSALQGGKNYGYTF. CDR3 bases: TGCAGTGCTTTACAGGGGGGGAAAAACTATGGCTACACCTTC.

This clonotype has a handful of counts. The chain carries TRBV4-3 and TRBJ2-1, with TRBD2 matching 9 bases. CDR1 and CDR2 from the germline V gene are LGHNA and YSLEER. The CDR3 runs to 17 residues. J gave up 15 bases and V 0 bases, and 18 bases lay outside the gene matches. CDR3 loop: CASSQDADAGGSYTPFF. CDR3 in DNA: TGCGCCAGCAGCCAAGATGCCGACGCGGGGGGGTCCTACACCCCGTTCTTC.

The chain combines TRBV3-1 with TRBJ2-3; D gene uncertain. Trimming left V 2 bases short and J 2 bases short, with 8 bases between. The CDR3 sequence is 14 residues long. The germline gives CDR1 LGHDT, CDR2 YNNKEL (reference sequence). CDR3 residues: CASSQSSTTDTQYF. CDR3 nucleotide sequence: TGTGCCAGCAGCCAATCATCTACCACAGATACGCAGTATTTT.

This clonotype was seen a few times. This rearrangement joins TRBV13 to TRBJ2-1; 12 positions agree with TRBD2. Per the germline V gene, CDR1 is PRHDT and CDR2 is FYEKMQ (reference sequence). V was pared by 1 base and J by 7 bases, with 5 bases of the junction left unmatched. The CDR3 runs 16 residues. CDR3 sequence reads: CASSLAPSGGENEQFF. The CDR3 nucleotides read TGTGCCAGCAGCTTAGCGCCTAGCGGGGGGGAGAATGAGCAGTTCTTC.

Points on this clonotype: One junction end disagrees with the germline gene, perhaps due to a read error. The chain couples TRBV7-8 to TRBJ2-1, with 8 nucleotides matching TRBD1. The V gene's germline CDR1 is SGHVS and CDR2 FQNEAQ. The CDR3 covers 15 residues. Written as DNA, the CDR3 is TGTGCCAGCAGCTTGGGGACAGGTACCTACAATGAGCAGATCTTC. This encodes CASSLGTGTYNEQIF.

The chain uses TRBV4-1 and TRBJ2-5; 7 bases align to TRBD2. The DNA end favors TRBJ2-1, so the J call may be wrong. Germline V gene lookup returns CDR1 MGHRA and CDR2 YSYEKL. The CDR3 is made up of 16 amino acids. The CDR3 spells CASSQGPAGPTIEQFF. DNA of the CDR3: TGCGCCAGCAGCCAAGGTCCAGCGGGGCCCACGATTGAGCAGTTCTTC.

The rearrangement uses TRBV7-9 and TRBJ1-4, with D perhaps matching TRBD1 (5 bases). V was cut by 1 base and J by 6 bases, with 9 bases left in between. Germline CDR1 and CDR2: SEHNR and FQNEAQ (reference sequence). This CDR3 is 14 amino acids long. As DNA, the CDR3 is TGTGCCAGCAGCTTAGAGGGGACGGATGAAAAACTGTTTTTT. This codes for CASSLEGTDEKLFF.

This clonotype was recorded a few times. The V gene is TRBV9, the J gene TRBJ2-7; D ambiguous. The CDR3 loop spans 14 amino acids. Germline CDR1 SGDLS, CDR2 YYNGEE. V gave up 0 bases and J gave up 2 bases, with 9 bases separating them. The CDR3 sequence is CASSVADGPYEQYF. The CDR3 DNA follows: TGTGCCAGCAGCGTAGCGGACGGACCCTACGAGCAGTACTTC.

V and J are TRBV3-1 and TRBJ2-5; a possible D gene is TRBD2 (6 bases). CDR3 length: 14 residues. Germline CDR1 reads LGHDT; CDR2 reads YNNKEL (reference sequence). Trimming cost V 4 bases and J 0 bases, with 9 bases left between them. Written as DNA, the CDR3 is TGTGCCAGCAGCCTCGGGACTTACCAAGAGACCCAGTACTTC. It is translated as CASSLGTYQETQYF.

The V call is TRBV10-2, the J call TRBJ2-1; the D gene is possibly TRBD2 (7 bases). The V gene's germline CDR1 is WSHSY and CDR2 SAAADI. This CDR3 comprises 15 residues. Trimming removed 0 bases from V and 7 bases from J, with 13 bases in between. CDR3 nucleotides: TGCGCCAGCAGTGAGTCGGGGGGCGGGGGAAATGAGCAGTTCTTC. This encodes CASSESGGGGNEQFF.

The chain combines TRBV5-1 with TRBJ1-3; D gene uncertain. Deletions cut 0 bases from V and 3 bases from J, with 10 bases between. Germline V gene lookup returns CDR1 SGHRS and CDR2 YFSETQ. The CDR3 covers 15 residues. Here the CDR3 reads CASSLEAGRGNTIYF. For the CDR3, the DNA is TGCGCCAGCAGCTTGGAGGCAGGTCGTGGAAACACCATATATTTT.

The chain joins TRBV5-1 to TRBJ2-1; 10 bases match TRBD2. Germline values: CDR1 SGHRS, CDR2 YFSETQ. Trimming cost V 0 bases and J 9 bases; bases outside gene matches: 3. This CDR3 region has 14 residues. The DNA for the CDR3 is TGCGCCAGCAGCTTGGGACTAGCGGGCCCTGAGCAGTTCTTC. Protein: CASSLGLAGPEQFF.

This clonotype appeared a few times. The chain carries TRBV5-1 and TRBJ2-5; D perhaps matches TRBD2 (5 bases). Near its end, the DNA agrees better with TRBJ2-7, so the J call may be wrong. The CDR3 loop spans 16 amino acids. Germline CDR1 SGHRS, CDR2 YFSETQ. The CDR3 sequence is CASSFWTPQTNYEQYF. In DNA, the CDR3 is TGCGCCAGCAGCTTTTGGACTCCTCAAACCAACTACGAGCAGTACTTC.

The chain combines TRBV12-3 or TRBV12-4 with TRBJ2-7; the match to TRBD1 covers 10 bases. J gave up 3 bases and V 6 bases, and 8 bases lay outside the gene matches. CDR3 length equals 15 residues. As DNA, the CDR3 is TGTGCCAGCAGCCCTGACCGGGACAGGGGCTACGAGCAGTACTTC. Translated, it gives CASSPDRDRGYEQYF.

This clonotype was picked up a small number of times. This chain links TRBV14 with TRBJ2-5; the D is unclear. The J call could be wrong; TRBJ2-7 is a better fit for the DNA end. This CDR3 spans 15 amino acids. Germline V gives CDR1 SGHDN, CDR2 FVKESK. CDR3 amino acids: CASSQGGGPSYEQYF. CDR3 sequence (DNA): TGTGCCAGCAGCCAAGGAGGCGGCCCCTCCTACGAGCAGTACTTC.

The sample holds one count of this clonotype. The chain carries TRBV5-1 and TRBJ2-1; 13 nucleotides align to TRBD2. The CDR3 totals 16 residues. V trimming: 4 bases; J trimming: 9 bases; junction bases outside the gene matches: 10. Germline CDR1 and CDR2: SGHRS and YFSETQ. CDR3 in amino acids: CASSPRTSGSAVEQFF. The CDR3 region has the DNA TGCGCCAGCAGCCCCCGGACTAGCGGGAGTGCGGTTGAGCAGTTCTTC.

As regards this clonotype: One junction end disagrees with the germline gene, perhaps due to a read error. V and J are TRBV28 and TRBJ2-1; 11 bases are a match to TRBD1. This CDR3 comprises 13 residues. The germline V gene encodes CDR1 MDHEN and CDR2 SYDVKM. In nucleotides, the CDR3 is TGTGCCAGCAGCCAAAATTCCCCGGGACAGGGGGTCTTC. Amino acid sequence: CASSQNSPGQGVF.